This TCR beta chain was profiled in a study of immune evolution from preneoplasia to lung adenocarcinoma. Looking at the study overall: HLA loss of heterozygosity: 7% AIS, roughly 15% MIA, around 35% ADC, none AAH. Notes on the study in general: Top clone frequencies peaked in normal lung, apparently declining through invasive adenocarcinoma.

Trimming stripped 7 bases from V and 4 bases from J, with 16 bases between. Germline CDR1 is SNHLY and CDR2 is FYNNEI. The CDR3 has 14 residues. Turning to this clone: The antigen remains undetermined.

Resections took place in Japan or China from about 2013 to 2017. Two lung cancer pathologists independently confirmed each histologic diagnosis. Only in-frame clones appear in the TCRdb table, and some are missing; sequencing was by immunoSEQ multiplex PCR. The repertoire holds more than 6,500 clones, with approximately 80% as singletons. The clonotype was recovered from a person aged 60-80 years with lung adenocarcinoma. Sequencing was performed on FFPE lung adenocarcinoma in situ tissue. The chain couples TRBV2 to TRBJ2-5; maybe TRBD2 (5 bases). The CDR3 sequence: CASTGGPLSETQYF. CDR3 nucleotide sequence: TGTGCCAGCACCGGCGGGCCTCTGTCAGAGACCCAGTACTTC. Full variable domain (rest looked up from reference TRBV2 and TRBJ2-5): EPEVTQTPSHQVTQMGQEVILRCVPISNHLYFYWYRQILGQKVEFLVSFYNNEISEKSEIFDDQFSVERPDGSNFTLKIRSTKLEDSAMYFCASTGGPLSETQYFGPGTRLLVL.